Listed here are 32 T cell receptor beta chains from one sample, sequenced in a study of blood T cell repertoires in COVID-19. TCRdb's table, derived via immunoSEQ multiplex PCR, lists solely in-frame clones and lacks some. The repertoire includes about 150,000 clones, 80% to 85% of them detected once, and approximately 7.7% sits in the top ten. Sequenced sample: PBMCs or T cells enriched from blood (not recorded which). These receptors were obtained from a woman aged 50 to 65 who had recovered from COVID-19.

This chain connects TRBV11-3 to TRBJ2-7, with 10 nucleotides matching TRBD2. The ends lost 5 bases at V and 4 bases at J; junction bases unmatched: 5. CDR3 length: 14 residues. Germline values: CDR1 SGHNT, CDR2 YENEEA. The CDR3, as DNA: TGTGCCAGCAGCATCTCTAGCGGGGGTTACGAGCAGTACTTC. It codes for CASSISSGGYEQYF. The entire variable domain, with the rest obtained from reference TRBV11-3 and TRBJ2-7, is as follows: EAGVVQSPRYKIIEKKQPVAFWCNPISGHNTLYWYLQNLGQGPELLIRYENEEAVDDSQLPKDRFSAERLKGVDSTLKIQPAELGDSAVYLCASSISSGGYEQYFGPGTRLTVT.

The chain has TRBV6-5 and TRBJ1-5, with D tentatively TRBD1 (6 bases). Trimming removed 7 bases from V and 1 base from J, with 14 bases in between. The germline CDR1 and CDR2 sequences are MNHEY and SVGAGI. The CDR3 covers 15 residues. This chain's CDR3 is CASTLRQGSNQPQHF. In DNA, the CDR3 is TGTGCCAGCACCTTACGCCAGGGGAGCAATCAGCCCCAGCATTTT.

The V and J genes are TRBV28 and TRBJ1-2; 8 bases agree with TRBD1. This CDR3 is built from 14 residues. The germline V gene encodes CDR1 MDHEN and CDR2 SYDVKM. V dropped 6 bases and J dropped 4; count of bases not matched to a gene: 7. Here the CDR3 reads CASRKTGGAYGYTF. The CDR3 region has the DNA TGTGCCAGCAGAAAAACAGGGGGAGCCTATGGCTACACCTTC.

The chain is built from TRBV24-1 and TRBJ2-1; no clear D gene. V lost 3 bases and J lost 5, with 22 bases in between. Germline values: CDR1 KGHDR, CDR2 SFDVKD. The CDR3 is made up of 18 amino acids. The CDR3 is CATSDIVSRRRSHNEQFF. The CDR3 DNA reads as TGTGCCACCAGTGATATCGTTTCGAGGCGCCGAAGTCACAATGAGCAGTTCTTC.

The chain couples TRBV7-9 to TRBJ2-7; no clear D. Trimming pared 7 bases from V and 1 base from J, leaving 11 bases between. The germline V gene encodes CDR1 SEHNR and CDR2 FQNEAQ (reference sequence). CDR3 size: 13 residues. In DNA, the CDR3 is TGTGCCAGCAACCGACTCACGTCCTACGAGCAGTACTTC. Translated, it gives CASNRLTSYEQYF.

The V and J genes are TRBV7-2 and TRBJ2-1; 9 positions match TRBD1. This CDR3 spans 14 amino acids. Germline V gene lookup returns CDR1 SGHTA and CDR2 FQGNSA. After removal of 2 bases from V and 9 bases from J, the junction contained 5 bases not matched to a gene. CDR3 sequence reads: CASSLLQGAREQFF. CDR3 in DNA: TGTGCCAGCAGCTTATTACAGGGGGCGCGTGAGCAGTTCTTC.

V is TRBV9 and J is TRBJ2-5, with no clear D. The ends were cut back, 3 bases at V and 0 bases at J, with 6 bases in the middle. CDR1 is SGDLS and CDR2 is YYNGEE in the germline V gene. The CDR3 length is 13 residues. Here the CDR3 reads CASSAPNQETQYF. The CDR3 DNA follows: TGTGCCAGCAGCGCCCCCAACCAAGAGACCCAGTACTTC. Filled out from reference TRBV9 and TRBJ2-5, the complete variable domain reads DSGVTQTPKHLITATGQRVTLRCSPRSGDLSVYWYQQSLDQGLQFLIQYYNGEERAKGNILERFSAQQFPDLHSELNLSSLELGDSALYFCASSAPNQETQYFGPGTRLLVL.

V and J are TRBV3-1 (or the pseudogene TRBV3-2) and TRBJ2-7; maybe TRBD2 (6 bases). The CDR3 is made up of 15 amino acids. V lost 3 bases, J lost 2 bases, and 14 bases lay in between. Germline CDR1 reads LGHDT; CDR2 reads YNNKEL (reference sequence). This CDR3 is CASSQGNWGAYEQYF. As DNA, the CDR3 is TGTGCCAGCAGCCAGGGGAACTGGGGGGCCTACGAGCAGTACTTC.

The chain joins TRBV5-1 to TRBJ2-6; D unresolved. The CDR3 loop spans 16 amino acids. V was shortened by 2 bases and J by 0 bases, with 9 bases between the two germline ends. Germline CDR1 SGHRS, CDR2 YFSETQ. The CDR3 loop is CASSFQTNSGANVLTF. Written as DNA, the CDR3 is TGCGCCAGCAGCTTTCAAACAAACTCTGGGGCCAACGTCCTGACTTTC. The full variable domain, in which reference TRBV5-1 and TRBJ2-6 provide the parts outside the CDR3, is KAGVTQTPRYLIKTRGQQVTLSCSPISGHRSVSWYQQTPGQGLQFLFEYFSETQRNKGNFPGRFSGRQFSNSRSEMNVSTLELGDSALYLCASSFQTNSGANVLTFGAGSRLTVL.

V and J are TRBV10-3 and TRBJ1-5; maybe TRBD1 (6 bases). Trimming took off 0 bases at V and 6 bases at J, with 12 bases between the two ends. Germline values: CDR1 ENHRY, CDR2 SYGVKD. The CDR3 contains 15 residues. The CDR3 here is CAISESPGESQPQHF. The DNA for the CDR3 is TGTGCCATCAGTGAGTCCCCAGGGGAATCTCAGCCCCAGCATTTT.

This clone was detected once. This chain joins TRBV4-2 and TRBJ1-5; a weak D match, TRBD1 (6 bases). Germline assignment: CDR1 LGHNA and CDR2 YNFKEQ. The CDR3 length is 16 residues. Trimming pared 0 bases from V and 7 bases from J, leaving 16 bases between. The CDR3 DNA reads as TGTGCCAGCAGCCAAGAACTGGGGGCTTCTGGGCAGCCCCAGCATTTT. Translating gives CASSQELGASGQPQHF.

The chain is built from TRBV7-9 and TRBJ2-1, with a tentative D call TRBD2 (5 bases). From germline, CDR1 is SEHNR and CDR2 FQNEAQ (reference sequence). V shed 5 bases and J shed 0 bases, with 11 bases lying between them. This CDR3 contains 15 residues. CDR3 DNA: TGTGCCAGCAGCCCCCTCCGGGGCTCCTACAATGAGCAGTTCTTC. It is translated as CASSPLRGSYNEQFF.

This clone was recorded once. V gene TRBV7-6 combines with J gene TRBJ1-3; D perhaps matches TRBD1 (5 bases). CDR1 and CDR2 from the germline V gene are SGHVS and FNYEAQ. The CDR3 runs to 16 residues. Trimming stripped 5 bases from V and 0 bases from J, with 14 bases between. The CDR3 sequence is CASSMTQAYSGNTIYF. CDR3 coding DNA: TGTGCCAGCAGCATGACACAGGCCTACTCTGGAAACACCATATATTTT. Using reference TRBV7-6 and TRBJ1-3 for the parts outside the CDR3, the full variable domain is GAGVSQSPRYKVTKRGQDVALRCDPISGHVSLYWYRQALGQGPEFLTYFNYEAQQDKSGLPNDRFSAERPEGSISTLTIQRTEQRDSAMYRCASSMTQAYSGNTIYFGEGSWLTVV.

This sequence joins TRBV3-1 (or the pseudogene TRBV3-2) and TRBJ1-1, with D perhaps matching TRBD1 (6 bases). The V gene lost 3 bases and the J gene lost 3 bases, with 14 bases spanning the gap. CDR3 length equals 15 residues. Germline V CDR1 and CDR2: LGHDT, YNNKEL (reference sequence). CDR3 in DNA: TGTGCCAGCAGCCATGGGGGCGTAGCGTACACTGAAGCTTTCTTT. This gives the protein CASSHGGVAYTEAFF.

The genes are TRBV6-1 and TRBJ2-7, with a weak D call TRBD2 (6 bases). V shed 2 bases and J shed 2 bases, with 16 bases lying between them. The germline gives CDR1 MNHNS, CDR2 SASEGT. The CDR3 loop spans 16 amino acids. This CDR3 is CASSEPRRGKTYEQYF. Here the CDR3 DNA reads TGTGCCAGCAGTGAACCCCGACGGGGGAAGACCTACGAGCAGTACTTC.

The rearrangement uses TRBV5-4 and TRBJ2-2; 7 bases fit TRBD2. CDR1 and CDR2 (germline): SGHNT, YYREEE (reference sequence). V lost 0 bases, J lost 4 bases, and 6 bases stayed unmatched. The CDR3 runs to 16 residues. The CDR3 sequence: CASSLGPSGPTGELFF. CDR3 nucleotides: TGTGCCAGCAGCTTGGGTCCTAGCGGACCCACCGGGGAGCTGTTTTTT.

V is TRBV25-1 and J is TRBJ1-6; D remains ambiguous. Germline loops: CDR1 MGHDK, CDR2 SYGVNS. With 8 bases removed from V and 10 bases from J, the gap between germline ends came to 15 bases. The CDR3 totals 13 residues. The DNA for the CDR3 is TGTGCCAGCCGCCGGCAGGCTGGATCACCCCTCCACTTT. This codes for CASRRQAGSPLHF.

The J gene is TRBJ1-1, the V gene TRBV3-1 (or the pseudogene TRBV3-2); D is uncertain. The germline V and J ends were trimmed by 2 bases and 11 bases, with 18 bases remaining between them. CDR1 LGHDT and CDR2 YNNKEL come from the germline V gene (reference sequence). The CDR3 sequence is 14 residues long. The CDR3 loop reads CASSQPTPFTRAFF. The CDR3 nucleotides read TGTGCCAGCAGCCAACCCACACCTTTTACGAGGGCTTTCTTT.

The chain joins TRBV19 to TRBJ1-5; 11 bases match TRBD1. Germline-derived CDR1 and CDR2 are LNHDA and SQIVND (reference sequence). The V and J ends lost 7 bases and 5 bases, in that order; junction bases with no gene match: 4. The CDR3 covers 14 residues. DNA of the CDR3: TGTGCCAGTATTAGGACAGGGGGCTATCAGCCCCAGCATTTT. It encodes CASIRTGGYQPQHF.

The chain uses TRBV2 and TRBJ1-5; 8 nucleotides align to TRBD1. This CDR3 has 17 residues. Germline V lookup: CDR1 SNHLY, CDR2 FYNNEI. Trimming removed 2 bases from V and 3 bases from J; junction bases left unmatched: 9. The DNA for the CDR3 is TGTGCCAGCAGTGAACGCGGCAGGGGGCCGGTCAATCAGCCCCAGCATTTT. It yields the protein CASSERGRGPVNQPQHF.

The chain has TRBV9 and TRBJ2-3, with D possibly matching TRBD2 (6 bases). With 4 bases removed from V and 3 bases from J, the gap between germline ends came to 21 bases. The V gene's germline CDR1 is SGDLS and CDR2 YYNGEE. The CDR3 has 17 amino acids. The CDR3 DNA is TGTGCCAGCAGCCTTGGGGTGCTAGGCGGGGCAACAGATACGCAGTATTTT. This translates into CASSLGVLGGATDTQYF.

This chain connects TRBV5-1 to TRBJ2-7; the D gene is possibly TRBD1 (5 bases). The V end was cut by 1 base, the J end by 7 bases, with 18 bases between. This CDR3 spans 15 amino acids. Germline V gene data show CDR1 as SGHRS and CDR2 as YFSETQ. CDR3 DNA sequence: TGCGCCAGCAGCTTGAGAGACAGACGCTTAGGGGAGCAGTACTTC. Protein sequence: CASSLRDRRLGEQYF.

This chain uses TRBV6-1 with TRBJ2-3, with D possibly matching TRBD2 (5 bases). The CDR3 is 16 amino acids. Germline CDR1 and CDR2: MNHNS and SASEGT. V lost 0 bases and J lost 2, with 12 bases in between. The CDR3 is CASSEAAGALTDTQYF. DNA of the CDR3: TGTGCCAGCAGTGAAGCGGCGGGCGCCCTCACAGATACGCAGTATTTT.

The CDR3 nucleotides read TGCAGCGCCATGGCGACAGGGGGAAACACCATATATTTT. Encoded protein: CSAMATGGNTIYF. The V call is TRBV29-1, the J call TRBJ1-3; 7 nucleotides agree with TRBD1. Germline V gene lookup returns CDR1 SQVTM and CDR2 ANQGSEA. The ends lost 7 bases at V and 4 bases at J; junction bases unmatched: 7. The CDR3 is 13 amino acids.

This rearrangement joins TRBV5-6 to TRBJ1-5; 9 bases are shared with TRBD1. This CDR3 region has 14 residues. Unmatched junction bases numbered 3, after V lost 3 bases and J lost 5 bases. The germline gives CDR1 SGHDT, CDR2 YYEEEE. CDR3 sequence (DNA): TGTGCCAGCAGCTGGGGGACAGGGTATCAGCCCCAGCATTTT. Translated, it gives CASSWGTGYQPQHF.

The rearrangement links TRBV10-1 to TRBJ2-7, with D perhaps TRBD2 (6 bases). V dropped 8 bases and J dropped 4 bases, with 21 bases sitting between them. This CDR3 is built from 15 residues. CDR1 and CDR2 (germline): WNHNN, SYGVQD (reference sequence). The CDR3, as DNA: TGCGCCAGCCGAATTTCGGGAGCCCTAGGGTACGAGCAGTACTTC. Residues: CASRISGALGYEQYF.

The chain has TRBV15 and TRBJ1-6; 7 bases align to TRBD1. The CDR3 sequence is 13 residues long. The V gene end was trimmed by 5 bases and the J gene end by 10 bases; junction bases not matched to a gene: 5. Germline V CDR1 and CDR2: LNHNV, YYDKDF (reference sequence). For the CDR3, the DNA is TGTGCCACCAGCGCACAGGGGTTCTCACCCCTCCACTTT. Translation gives CATSAQGFSPLHF.

The chain uses TRBV14 and TRBJ1-1, with unresolved D. CDR1 is SGHDN, CDR2 FVKESK, per germline. V gave up 0 bases and J gave up 5 bases, with 10 bases separating them. The CDR3 is 14 amino acids. CDR3: CASSQDLGGTEAFF. In DNA, the CDR3 is TGTGCCAGCAGCCAAGATTTAGGCGGAACTGAAGCTTTCTTT.

The chain recombines TRBV25-1 with TRBJ2-3, with TRBD1 matching over 7 bases. The CDR3 spans 14 residues. CDR1 is MGHDK and CDR2 is SYGVNS in the germline V gene. The J segment lost 6 bases and the V segment lost 3 bases, leaving 6 bases of the junction unmatched. The CDR3 is CASSDTGERDTQYF. CDR3 nucleotides: TGTGCCAGCAGTGACACAGGGGAGAGGGATACGCAGTATTTT.

J is TRBJ2-7 and V is TRBV4-2; TRBD1 aligns across 8 bases. Germline lookup yields CDR1 LGHNA and CDR2 YNFKEQ. V lost 0 bases and J lost 7; bases outside the gene matches: 8. This CDR3 is 15 amino acids long. The DNA of the CDR3 is TGTGCCAGCAGCCAAGATCTGACAGGGGTCATGGAGCAGTACTTC. It is translated as CASSQDLTGVMEQYF.

The chain recombines TRBV19 with TRBJ2-7; D might be TRBD1 (6 bases). The CDR3 contains 14 residues. Trimming left V 6 bases short and J 6 bases short, with 18 bases between. Germline loops: CDR1 LNHDA, CDR2 SQIVND (reference sequence). CDR3: CASSLNRQAGEQYF. The CDR3, as DNA: TGTGCCAGTAGCCTCAACCGACAGGCGGGCGAGCAGTACTTC.

The table lists this clone with a count of one. V gene TRBV19 combines with J gene TRBJ2-7; 9 positions match TRBD1. This CDR3 is 15 amino acids long. V gave up 4 bases and J gave up 2 bases; unmatched junction bases: 6. Germline V lookup: CDR1 LNHDA, CDR2 SQIVND (reference sequence). CDR3 bases: TGTGCCAGTAGTACCGCGGACAGGGGACCCTACGAGCAGTACTTC. Protein sequence: CASSTADRGPYEQYF. The variable domain in full, completed from reference TRBV19 and TRBJ2-7, reads DGGITQSPKYLFRKEGQNVTLSCEQNLNHDAMYWYRQDPGQGLRLIYYSQIVNDFQKGDIAEGYSVSREKKESFPLTVTSAQKNPTAFYLCASSTADRGPYEQYFGPGTRLTVT.